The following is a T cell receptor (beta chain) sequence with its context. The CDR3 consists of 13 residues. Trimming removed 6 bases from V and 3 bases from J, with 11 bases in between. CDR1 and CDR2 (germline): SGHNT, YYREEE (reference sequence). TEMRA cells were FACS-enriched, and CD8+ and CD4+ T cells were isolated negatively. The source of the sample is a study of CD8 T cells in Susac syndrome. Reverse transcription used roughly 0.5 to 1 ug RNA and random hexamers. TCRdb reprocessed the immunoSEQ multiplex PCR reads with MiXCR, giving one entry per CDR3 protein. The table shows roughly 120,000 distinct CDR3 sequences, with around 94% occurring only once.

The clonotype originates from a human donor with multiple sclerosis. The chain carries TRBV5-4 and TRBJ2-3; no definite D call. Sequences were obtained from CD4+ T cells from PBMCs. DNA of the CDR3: TGTGCCAGCACCTCCATGGGGACAGATACGCAGTATTTT. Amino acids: CASTSMGTDTQYF.